This TCR beta chain is drawn from a study of shared clonotypes between healthy human individuals (dated by TCRdb to about 2020). With respect to the entire study: A few men and a couple of women, aged 18 to 49 years, made up the cohort. Blood TCR repertoires of about five healthy adults were deeply sequenced to estimate repertoire size and the extent of clonotype sharing between individuals. For each donor, CD4 naive and CD4 memory were each given three plates, CD8 naive was given two plates, and CD8 memory was given one plate. To increase sequencing depth and limit assay-specific biases, TCR repertoire library preparation and sequencing were carried out by different laboratories using diverse techniques. Per donor, leukapheresis produced somewhere between about 0.94 and 9.5 billion PBMCs. Broad study findings and their caveats: Pairwise subsampling indicated that sequencing depth was expected to affect the degree of clonotype sharing among donors. Compared with non-shared clonotypes, the clonotypes found in all four sorted-subset donors had higher generation probabilities. Even with the large sequencing depth, rarefaction of the sorted-subset datasets indicated that sequencing was incomplete. Larger estimated clonotype richness was generally found for naive subsets than for memory subsets. Sampling was limited to blood, and TCR repertoires in tissue likely differ from TCR repertoires in blood. The small number of donors limited the genetic and exposure-history diversity represented. Sharing across a handful of donors was observed for roughly 5% of naive CD4, less than 4% of naive CD8, roughly 2.4% of memory CD4, and 0.4% of memory CD8 clonotypes.

Using the deep immunoSEQ assay, multiplex PCR amplified TCR CDR3 regions from genomic DNA. Genomic DNA extracted from each cell subset was distributed evenly over all wells of several immunoSEQ 96-well plates, and each plate served as one replicate. Each replicate PCR for sorted subsets received about 220 ng genomic DNA, equal to roughly 30,000 T cell genomes. Purified libraries were quantified with a Qubit 3.0 fluorometer, sized on a Bioanalyzer 2100, and re-quantified with the KAPA Library Quantification kit. Each immunoSEQ 96-well plate was sequenced on its own single-read 150-cycle Illumina NextSeq 550 flow cell. The paper's data handling went like this. Because the immunoSEQ output included only junctional sequences and no quality scores, the filtering could not be the same as the filtering used for full-length reads. Sequences were annotated with PyIR, a Python wrapper for IgBLAST v1.9, and V/J genes and CDR3 were assigned using IMGT germline references. Reads were removed for weak V/J assignments (E-value above 1e-6), missing CDR3, stop codons, out-of-frame junctions, or ambiguous translated residues. A V3J clonotype was defined by an identical inferred V gene, J gene, and CDR3 amino acid sequence. The percentage overlap between two repertoires was calculated by dividing the number of shared unique clonotypes by the size of the smaller repertoire. Richness of each repertoire was evaluated using RTK rarefaction, the Chao1 estimator, and Recon v2.1 estimates of unobserved clonotypes. For all TCRbeta clonotypes obtained by the gDNA method from a handful of donors, generation probabilities were computed with OLGA. TCRdb carries this immuneACCESS record with in-frame sequences only. Its versions omit some clonotypes, under half of them owing to an unresolved V gene in the studies checked, with the rest unexplained. That table furnishes V, J and clone size, whereas the DNA furnished D and trimming. Within this sample are some 2,000,000 clones, with almost 96% of them counted one time only. 0.1% to 0.15% of the sample comes from the top ten.

CDR1 and CDR2, looked up from the germline V gene, are SQVTM and ANQGSEA. From the cysteine through the phenylalanine, the CDR3 covers 11 amino acids. Just CDR3 DNA is preserved here, 33 bases in frame from base 1. V is shortened by 0 bases, J by 6 bases, and the region joining them spans 6 bases. The donors were healthy, HIV-negative adults who had no recently reported acute infections or vaccinations. Every donor was a Caucasian adult living in Nashville, Tennessee, USA. CD4+ T cells were enriched by magnetic negative selection; naive cells were then positively selected on CD45RA, and the negative fraction formed the memory subset. Blood was obtained by leukapheresis, after which PBMCs were separated by Ficoll-Histopaque density gradient centrifugation and cryopreserved in liquid nitrogen vapor phase. Analytical flow cytometry was used to check the purity and quantity of each magnetically sorted T cell population. Each sorted fraction had its genomic DNA isolated and then quantified by UV absorbance on a Nanodrop 2000c.

For this clone: Its antigen remains unidentified. No qualities accompany the bases; no much larger clone lies one base away.

This TCR was recovered from a man younger than 35 in good health. What was sequenced was naive CD4+ T cells sorted from blood. Read against the paper, the sample's cell subset or site label means: CD45RA+ positively selected. In this chain, TRBV29-1 is recombined with TRBJ2-7, with the D segment identity uncertain. Here the CDR3 is given as CSVEDLGEQYF. The DNA is as follows: TGCAGCGTTGAAGATCTTGGCGAGCAGTACTTC.